This T cell receptor (beta chain) is from a study of shared clonotypes between healthy human individuals. On this clone: Its target is unknown.

Points from the study as a whole: Unshared clonotypes carried lower generation probabilities than those common to all four donors. Clonotype sharing levels among donors were expected to vary with sequencing depth. Donors were few, which limited the genetic and exposure-history diversity represented.

The sorted-subset replicate PCRs were given 150 to 200 ng DNA, which is tens of thousands of T cell genomes. Clones were read by immunoSEQ multiplex PCR, and TCRdb kept only the in-frame ones, dropping some. The table has approximately 120,000 clones, 55% to 70% seen once; the top ten hold roughly 24%. The sequenced sample was memory CD8+ T cells sorted from blood. The subset is: CD45RO+ cells pooled with CCR7-negative TemRA cells. This TCR came from a woman under 40 in good health.

This CDR3 reads CASSESTGAYEQYF. The CDR3 nucleotides read TGCGCCAGCAGTGAGTCTACCGGGGCCTACGAGCAGTACTTC. The rearrangement uses TRBV10-1 and TRBJ2-7, with TRBD2 as a possible D gene (5 bases). Germline V gene data show CDR1 as WNHNN and CDR2 as SYGVQD (reference sequence). V lost 0 bases and J 2 bases, leaving 8 bases between the germline ends. CDR3 length: 14 amino acids.